This T cell receptor (beta chain) was found in a study of identical twins. Everyone who gave samples was a healthy Caucasian. TCRdb processed the 5' RACE reads anew with MiXCR; each CDR3 protein has one entry. In the table there are about 190,000 distinct CDR3 sequences, roughly 15% of which are singletons. These data were likewise used in another study, on T cells expressing NK-cell markers. That publication notes: Sorted CD3+CD56-NKG2C+, CD3+CD56+NKG2C- and CD3+CD56+NKG2C+ T cells were the source of the TCR beta repertoires. Eight donors were sequenced, of whom seven were HCMV-seropositive, while the remaining one was HCMV-seronegative. One observes that, in a few donors, these clonotypes were also the leading ones within the CD3+CD56-NKG2C+ fraction.

The receptor was derived from a woman younger than 35 in good health. Sequenced input: CD8+ T cells sorted from blood.

CDR3 amino acids: CASSLKVPSPTYEQYF. In nucleotides, the CDR3 is TGTGCCAGCAGTTTAAAGGTGCCTAGCCCGACCTACGAGCAGTACTTC. The rearrangement links TRBV27 to TRBJ2-7, with a possible D match to TRBD2 (5 bases). The CDR3 has 16 amino acids. The V end lost 2 bases, the J end lost 2 bases, and 16 bases lay between the germline ends. Germline CDR1 reads MNHEY; CDR2 reads SMNVEV (reference sequence).